The T cell receptor (beta chain) under discussion was sequenced for a study of T cell repertoires in cytomegalovirus infection. Overall study context: Both a matching HLA type and CMV infection were indicated by public TCR beta signatures.

TCRdb re-derived calls from the reads in MiXCR, one entry per CDR3 protein. The sample contains around 450,000 distinct CDR3 sequences, approximately 33% of which appear only once. This clonotype has only a few counts. The CDR3 is 15 amino acids. Trimming left V 1 base short and J 1 base short, with 10 bases between. CDR1 and CDR2 from the germline V gene are MDHEN and SYDVKM. Sequencing input: PBMCs. The J gene is TRBJ1-1, the V gene TRBV28, with D possibly being TRBD1 (5 bases). This clonotype was sampled from a human donor in good health (CMV status not recorded). Some clones in this sample may be carry-over from other donors' samples. CDR3 bases: TGTGCCAGCAGTTTATTAGGGGACCCGAACACTGAAGCTTTCTTT. This translates into CASSLLGDPNTEAFF.